A single sample is the source of the 31 T cell receptor beta chains below, sequenced in a study of T cells in Graves' hyperthyroidism and ophthalmopathy. Amplification targeted TCR beta CDR3 regions from RNA transcripts. First-round RT-PCR targeting the TCR CDR3 was performed with the HTBI primer set. Each CDR3 protein gets one entry after TCRdb re-called the multiplex PCR reads with MiXCR. The table includes approximately 510,000 distinct CDR3 sequences, around 50% detected once. Input material: peripheral blood or thyroid tissue (not recorded which). These receptors were taken from an adult woman with Graves' disease, either hyperthyroidism or ophthalmopathy (not recorded which).

Many counts were recorded for this clonotype. This chain links TRBV15 with TRBJ1-5; tentatively, D is TRBD1 (6 bases). The CDR3 is 15 residues long. Trimming cost V 0 bases and J 5 bases, with 11 bases left between them. Looked up from germline, CDR1 is LNHNV and CDR2 is YYDKDF (reference sequence). In nucleotides, the CDR3 is TGTGCCACCAGCAGAGACAAGGGGGACCATCAGCCCCAGCATTTT. It specifies CATSRDKGDHQPQHF. Variable domain in full (rest from reference TRBV15 and TRBJ1-5): DAMVIQNPRYQVTQFGKPVTLSCSQTLNHNVMYWYQQKSSQAPKLLFHYYDKDFNNEADTPDNFQSRRPNTSFCFLDIRSPGLGDTAMYLCATSRDKGDHQPQHFGDGTRLSIL.

The rearrangement links TRBV10-3 to TRBJ1-4; unclear D gene. CDR1 and CDR2 from the germline V gene are ENHRY and SYGVKD. The CDR3 is 14 residues long. The ends were cut back, 2 bases at V and 7 bases at J, with 11 bases in the middle. DNA for the CDR3: TGTGCCATCAGTGAGGGAGGCCTCGGTGAAAAACTGTTTTTT. Translated: CAISEGGLGEKLFF.

This clonotype appeared many times. V usage is TRBV7-2 and J usage is TRBJ1-6; 7 nucleotides align to TRBD1. The V segment lost 5 bases and the J segment 10 bases; nucleotides outside the gene matches: 8. This CDR3 comprises 14 residues. Germline V lookup: CDR1 SGHTA, CDR2 FQGNSA. The DNA for the CDR3 is TGTGCCAGCAGCCTCCGACAGGGTAGATCACCCCTCCACTTT. Amino acid sequence: CASSLRQGRSPLHF.

The rearrangement joins TRBV20-1 to TRBJ1-1; the D gene is possibly TRBD1 (6 bases). This CDR3 has 14 amino acids. Trimming pared 1 base from V and 3 bases from J, leaving 12 bases between. CDR1 and CDR2 from the germline V gene are DFQATT and SNEGSKA (reference sequence). The CDR3 DNA follows: TGCAGTGCTAGAGGGAGGGGGACCCACACTGAAGCTTTCTTT. This translates into CSARGRGTHTEAFF.

The chain carries TRBV20-1 and TRBJ1-6; D perhaps matches TRBD1 (6 bases). Trimming took off 7 bases at V and 10 bases at J, with 23 bases between the two ends. Germline CDR1 is DFQATT and CDR2 is SNEGSKA (reference sequence). The CDR3 runs to 15 residues. The CDR3, as DNA: TGCAGTGTTCTACGCATACAGGGTCGCCGCTCACCCCTCCACTTT. Amino acids: CSVLRIQGRRSPLHF.

This clonotype is a singleton in its sample. This chain connects TRBV29-1 to TRBJ2-5, with a weak D call TRBD1 (5 bases). The CDR3 loop spans 11 amino acids. Germline CDR1 SQVTM, CDR2 ANQGSEA. V lost 4 bases to trimming and J lost 4 bases, with 7 bases between them. For the CDR3, the DNA is TGCAGCGTTGGGACACTAGAGACCCAGTACTTC. Protein: CSVGTLETQYF.

The chain combines TRBV20-1 with TRBJ1-3; the D is unclear. The CDR3 spans 12 residues. With 0 bases removed from V and 7 bases from J, the gap between germline ends came to 7 bases. Germline V gene sequence: CDR1 DFQATT, CDR2 SNEGSKA (reference sequence). This chain's CDR3 is CSARESANTIYF. DNA of the CDR3: TGCAGTGCTAGAGAATCGGCGAACACCATATATTTT.

Concerning this clonotype: The limits of the CDR3 on the DNA are not certain, so only TCRdb's listed CDR3 is given. The rearrangement joins TRBV20-1 to TRBJ1-4. The germline V gene encodes CDR1 DFQATT and CDR2 SNEGSKA (reference sequence). Counting both end residues, the CDR3 totals 19 amino acids. The chain's CDR3 is CSARSGSSYEQYFGEKLFF.

The chain carries TRBV7-2 and TRBJ1-6; D gene ambiguous. V was cut by 5 bases and J by 0 bases, with 11 bases left in between. The CDR3 runs to 16 residues. In germline, CDR1 is SGHTA, CDR2 FQGNSA. The CDR3, as DNA: TGTGCCAGCAGCGCCACGGGAAGCTCCTATAATTCACCCCTCCACTTT. Its protein product is CASSATGSSYNSPLHF. The variable domain in full, with the rest retrieved from reference TRBV7-2 and TRBJ1-6, is GAGVSQSPSNKVTEKGKDVELRCDPISGHTALYWYRQSLGQGLEFLIYFQGNSAPDKSGLPSDRFSAERTGGSVSTLTIQRTQQEDSAVYLCASSATGSSYNSPLHFGNGTRLTVT.

This clonotype was recorded many times. The V call is TRBV20-1, the J call TRBJ2-2; 11 nucleotides agree with TRBD2. Germline V gene data show CDR1 as DFQATT and CDR2 as SNEGSKA (reference sequence). V dropped 5 bases and J dropped 7; count of bases not matched to a gene: 12. This CDR3 has 16 amino acids. Written as DNA, the CDR3 is TGCAGTGCTGATCCGGCGACTAGCGGGATTGGCGGGGAGCTGTTTTTT. It translates to CSADPATSGIGGELFF.

This clonotype was detected many times. V is TRBV20-1 and J is TRBJ1-1; 8 bases are shared with TRBD1. V was clipped by 5 bases and J by 5 bases; unmatched bases: 7. The CDR3 runs 13 residues. Germline assignment: CDR1 DFQATT and CDR2 SNEGSKA (reference sequence). The CDR3, as DNA: TGCAGTGCTTACAGGGGGGGTGGAACTGAAGCTTTCTTT. Residues: CSAYRGGGTEAFF.

The chain joins TRBV3-1 to TRBJ2-5; D is undetermined. From germline, CDR1 is LGHDT and CDR2 YNNKEL (reference sequence). V was shortened by 5 bases and J by 1 base, with 11 bases between the two germline ends. This CDR3 region has 14 residues. The CDR3 is CASSFMAAQETQYF. Here the CDR3 DNA reads TGTGCCAGCAGCTTTATGGCAGCCCAAGAGACCCAGTACTTC.

This clonotype appeared a few times. V gene TRBV28 combines with J gene TRBJ1-4, with TRBD1 as a possible D gene (6 bases). V shed 5 bases and J shed 5 bases, with 21 bases lying between them. The CDR3 is 17 residues long. Germline CDR1 is MDHEN and CDR2 is SYDVKM. Here the CDR3 DNA reads TGTGCCAGCAGTCTAAACCCGCGGGACATAAGCAATGAAAAACTGTTTTTT. Amino acids: CASSLNPRDISNEKLFF.

V and J are TRBV7-2 and TRBJ1-2; D might be TRBD1 (5 bases). Germline V lookup: CDR1 SGHTA, CDR2 FQGNSA. The CDR3 spans 13 residues. V was clipped by 4 bases and J by 8 bases, with 14 bases between them. The CDR3 DNA reads TGTGCCAGCAGCTCTAGCGGGACGGGGGGCTACACCTTC. Protein sequence: CASSSSGTGGYTF.

This clonotype was seen a few times. The chain is built from TRBV7-9 and TRBJ1-2; tentative D call: TRBD1 (5 bases). Between the trimmed V and J ends, which lost 8 bases and 8 bases, there was a span of 21 bases. The CDR3 spans 14 residues. The V gene's germline CDR1 is SEHNR and CDR2 FQNEAQ (reference sequence). The CDR3 DNA follows: TGTGCCAGCCGATATGGGACGGCCAATTCGGGCTACACCTTC. It translates to CASRYGTANSGYTF.

The chain employs TRBV15 and TRBJ2-7; D is unclear. The CDR3 totals 15 residues. V dropped 3 bases and J dropped 0 bases, with 12 bases sitting between them. Germline CDR1 is LNHNV and CDR2 is YYDKDF (reference sequence). CDR3 bases: TGTGCCACCAGCAGGGCCCTCGGCATCTCCTACGAGCAGTACTTC. Protein sequence: CATSRALGISYEQYF.

The chain uses TRBV7-2 and TRBJ2-2; TRBD2 matches at 7 bases. The V and J ends lost 5 bases and 6 bases, in that order; junction bases with no gene match: 3. Germline values: CDR1 SGHTA, CDR2 FQGNSA. The CDR3 runs 13 residues. This CDR3 reads CASSQAGAGELFF. In DNA, the CDR3 is TGTGCCAGCAGCCAGGCGGGGGCCGGGGAGCTGTTTTTT.

This clonotype was seen only a few times. V gene TRBV2 combines with J gene TRBJ1-4; D perhaps matches TRBD1 (6 bases). CDR3 length: 16 amino acids. Germline lookup yields CDR1 SNHLY and CDR2 FYNNEI. V was pared by 3 bases and J by 7 bases, with 18 bases between. The CDR3 region has the DNA TGTGCCAGCAGTGAGAGTTCGGGGGCGGCACCTGAAAAACTGTTTTTT. Residues: CASSESSGAAPEKLFF.

J is TRBJ1-6 and V is TRBV7-3, with TRBD1 as a possible D gene (5 bases). Germline CDR1 SGHTA, CDR2 FQGTGA. Trimming removed 3 bases at V and 5 bases at J, with 11 bases between. The CDR3 runs 15 residues. CDR3 DNA sequence: TGTGCCAGCAGCTTTGGTTTGGGGGATAATTCACCCCTCCACTTT. Translated, it gives CASSFGLGDNSPLHF.

V is TRBV5-1 and J is TRBJ2-7; TRBD2 aligns across 10 bases. CDR1 and CDR2 from the germline V gene are SGHRS and YFSETQ. After removal of 4 bases from V and 3 bases from J, the junction contained 10 bases not matched to a gene. The CDR3 runs to 16 residues. DNA of the CDR3: TGCGCCAGCAGCCCGAGGGGGAGGACTAGCGGCTACGAGCAGTACTTC. It yields the protein CASSPRGRTSGYEQYF.

The chain has TRBV10-1 and TRBJ1-1; D may be TRBD1 (6 bases). CDR1 is WNHNN and CDR2 is SYGVQD in the germline V gene (reference sequence). Trimming shortened V by 4 bases and J by 3 bases, and 12 bases separated the two germline ends. CDR3 length: 14 residues. The CDR3 nucleotides are TGCGCCAGCAGTGTCCTTAAGGGGGACACTGAAGCTTTCTTT. It is translated as CASSVLKGDTEAFF.

CDR3 sequence (DNA): TGTGCCAGCAGCTTAGGGAGGGGCGCAGGAACTGAAGCTTTCTTT. Its protein product is CASSLGRGAGTEAFF. The rearrangement links TRBV7-2 to TRBJ1-1, with a possible D match to TRBD1 (5 bases). Germline CDR1 and CDR2: SGHTA and FQGNSA. CDR3 length equals 15 residues. Deletions cut 1 base from V and 5 bases from J, with 14 bases between.

This clonotype was detected ten times or more. J is TRBJ1-5 and V is TRBV7-2, with 9 bases fitting TRBD1. After removal of 3 bases from V and 6 bases from J, the junction contained 3 bases not matched to a gene. CDR1 is SGHTA and CDR2 is FQGNSA in the germline V gene. The CDR3 spans 14 residues. CDR3 bases: TGTGCCAGCAGCTTGGGGACAGGGAGTCAGCCCCAGCATTTT. Encoded protein: CASSLGTGSQPQHF.

This clonotype has a single count. One end of the junction varies from germline; a read error may be responsible. This chain links TRBV12-3 or TRBV12-4 with TRBJ1-1, with D perhaps matching TRBD1 (5 bases). This CDR3 comprises 15 residues. The CDR3 bases are TGTGCCAGCAGCCAAGATTCCGCAGGGAACACTGGAGCTTTCTTT. Translation: CASSQDSAGNTGAFF.

The V call is TRBV29-1, the J call TRBJ2-5, with 13 nucleotides matching TRBD2. This CDR3 is 13 amino acids long. CDR1 is SQVTM and CDR2 is ANQGSEA in the germline V gene. J gave up 7 bases and V 4 bases, and 3 bases lay outside the gene matches. CDR3 loop: CSVGTSGRGTQYF. The CDR3 DNA reads as TGCAGCGTTGGGACTAGCGGGAGAGGGACCCAGTACTTC.

This clonotype was recorded many times. The V gene is TRBV11-2, the J gene TRBJ2-7; D not certain. Germline V gives CDR1 SGHAT, CDR2 FQNNGV. V was cut by 5 bases and J by 4 bases, with 12 bases left in between. There are 13 residues in the CDR3. The CDR3 nucleotides are TGTGCCAGCAGCCAAGGTCGGACGTACGAGCAGTACTTC. This gives the protein CASSQGRTYEQYF.

This CDR3 reads CASRKRLAAGTYEQYF. The CDR3 nucleotides are TGTGCCAGCAGGAAAAGACTAGCCGCCGGAACCTACGAGCAGTACTTC. The rearrangement joins TRBV6-1 to TRBJ2-7; 7 nucleotides agree with TRBD2. V shed 6 bases, J shed 2 bases, and the junction held 13 bases outside the gene matches. Germline values: CDR1 MNHNS, CDR2 SASEGT. The CDR3 length is 16 residues.

The rearrangement links TRBV13 to TRBJ1-4, with D possibly being TRBD1 (6 bases). The germline V gene encodes CDR1 PRHDT and CDR2 FYEKMQ (reference sequence). The CDR3 length is 15 residues. Trimming removed 5 bases from V and 4 bases from J, with 14 bases in between. In DNA, the CDR3 is TGTGCCAGCAGCCCACGAGGGACAAGTAATGAAAAACTGTTTTTT. It encodes CASSPRGTSNEKLFF.

This chain joins TRBV11-2 and TRBJ2-7, with D perhaps TRBD2 (5 bases). Trimming took off 0 bases at V and 9 bases at J, with 18 bases between the two ends. This CDR3 is built from 15 residues. Germline V lookup: CDR1 SGHAT, CDR2 FQNNGV. DNA for the CDR3: TGTGCCAGCAGCTTAGAGAAACTAGAGGGTCTTGGGCAGTACTTC. Encoded protein: CASSLEKLEGLGQYF.

In regard to this clonotype: The junction departs from germline at one end; a sequencing error may be responsible. V gene TRBV7-2 combines with J gene TRBJ1-3; D is unclear. This CDR3 comprises 13 residues. Germline loops: CDR1 SGHTA, CDR2 FQGNSA. The CDR3 DNA is TGTGCCAGCAGCTTAGGGTCTGAAAACACCATATATTTT. Residues: CASSLGSENTIYF. Complete variable domain (other parts from reference TRBV7-2 and TRBJ1-3): GAGVSQSPSNKVTEKGKDVELRCDPISGHTALYWYRQSLGQGLEFLIYFQGNSAPDKSGLPSDRFSAERTGGSVSTLTIQRTQQEDSAVYLCASSLGSENTIYFGEGSWLTVV.

The chain couples TRBV7-4 to TRBJ1-1, with 7 positions matching TRBD1. The V segment lost 5 bases and the J segment 6 bases; nucleotides outside the gene matches: 9. The CDR3 totals 14 residues. Germline assignment: CDR1 SGHVT and CDR2 SQSDAQ. The CDR3 here is CASSQRQGGPEAFF. CDR3 nucleotides: TGTGCCAGCAGCCAACGACAGGGAGGCCCTGAAGCTTTCTTT.